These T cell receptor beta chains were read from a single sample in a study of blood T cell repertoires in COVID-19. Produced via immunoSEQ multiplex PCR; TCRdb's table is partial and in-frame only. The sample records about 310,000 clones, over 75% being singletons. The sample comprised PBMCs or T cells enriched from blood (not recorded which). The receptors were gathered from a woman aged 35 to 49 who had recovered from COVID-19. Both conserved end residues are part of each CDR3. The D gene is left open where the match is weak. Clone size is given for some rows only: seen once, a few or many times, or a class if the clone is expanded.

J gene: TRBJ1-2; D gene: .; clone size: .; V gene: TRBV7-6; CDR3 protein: CASSLGGGRSGNGYTF; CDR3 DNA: TGTGCCAGCAGCTTAGGGGGGGGCAGGAGTGGGAATGGCTACACCTTC
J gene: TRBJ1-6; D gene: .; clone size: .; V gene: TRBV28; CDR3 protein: CASSSPQYRDFNSPLHF; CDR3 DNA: TGTGCCAGCAGTTCCCCCCAATACCGGGACTTTAATTCACCCCTCCACTTT
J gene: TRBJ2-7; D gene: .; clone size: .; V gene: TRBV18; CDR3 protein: CASSPPAGGSYEQYF; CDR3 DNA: TGTGCCAGCTCACCACCGGCAGGAGGCTCCTACGAGCAGTACTTC
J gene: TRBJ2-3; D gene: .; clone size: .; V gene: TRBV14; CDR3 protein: CASSHLGQRLTDTQYF; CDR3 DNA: TGTGCCAGCAGCCACCTTGGCCAGCGTCTCACAGATACGCAGTATTTT
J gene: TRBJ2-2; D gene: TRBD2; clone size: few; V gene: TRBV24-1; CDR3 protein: CASRASGNTGELFF; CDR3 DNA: TGTGCCTCCCGAGCTAGCGGCAACACCGGGGAGCTGTTTTTT
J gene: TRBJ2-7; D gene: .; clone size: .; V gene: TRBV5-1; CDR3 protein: CASSLQGSSYEQYF; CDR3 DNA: TGCGCCAGCAGCTTGCAGGGCAGTTCCTACGAGCAGTACTTC
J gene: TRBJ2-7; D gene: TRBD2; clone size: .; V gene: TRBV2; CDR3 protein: CASSKLAGGPYEQYF; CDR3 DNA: TGTGCCAGCAGCAAACTAGCGGGGGGGCCTTACGAGCAGTACTTC
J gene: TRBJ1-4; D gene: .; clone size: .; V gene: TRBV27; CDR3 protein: CASSLYWATNEKLFF; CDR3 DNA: TGTGCCAGCAGTCTGTACTGGGCCACTAATGAAAAACTGTTTTTT
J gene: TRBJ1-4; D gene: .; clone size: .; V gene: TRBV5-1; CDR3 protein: CASSLVAGQNEKLFF; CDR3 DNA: TGCGCCAGCAGCTTGGTGGCAGGTCAGAACGAAAAACTGTTTTTT
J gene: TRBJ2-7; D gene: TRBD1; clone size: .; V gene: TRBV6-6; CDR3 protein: CASSPQQGAYEQYF; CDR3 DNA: TGTGCCAGCAGTCCTCAACAGGGGGCGTACGAGCAGTACTTC
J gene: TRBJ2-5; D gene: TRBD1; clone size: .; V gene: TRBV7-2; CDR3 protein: CASSSTGVIRETQYF; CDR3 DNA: TGTGCCAGCAGCTCGACAGGGGTAATAAGAGAGACCCAGTACTTC
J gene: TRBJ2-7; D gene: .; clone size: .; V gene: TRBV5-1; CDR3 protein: CASRRDSPSYEQYF; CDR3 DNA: TGCGCCAGCAGGCGGGACTCACCCTCCTACGAGCAGTACTTC
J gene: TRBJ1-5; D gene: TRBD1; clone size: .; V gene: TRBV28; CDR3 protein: CASSNDRVPLSNQPQHF; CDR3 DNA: TGTGCCAGCTCTAACGACAGGGTGCCCTTGAGCAATCAGCCCCAGCATTTT
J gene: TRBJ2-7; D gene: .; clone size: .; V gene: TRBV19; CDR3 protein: CASSIGTRDYEQYF; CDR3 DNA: TGTGCCAGTAGTATCGGGACAAGGGACTACGAGCAGTACTTC
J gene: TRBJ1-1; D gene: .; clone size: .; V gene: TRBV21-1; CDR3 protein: CASSKCGGGANTEAFF; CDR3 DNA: TGTGCCAGCAGCAAATGTGGGGGGGGAGCAAACACTGAAGCTTTCTTT
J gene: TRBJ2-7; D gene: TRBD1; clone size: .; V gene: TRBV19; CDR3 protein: CASSRTGGFYEQYF; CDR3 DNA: TGTGCCAGTAGTCGGACAGGGGGCTTCTACGAGCAGTACTTC
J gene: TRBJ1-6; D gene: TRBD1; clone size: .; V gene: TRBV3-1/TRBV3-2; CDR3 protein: CASSPGTGKTMNSPLHF; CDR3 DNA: TGTGCCAGCAGCCCAGGGACAGGCAAGACGATGAATTCACCCCTCCACTTT
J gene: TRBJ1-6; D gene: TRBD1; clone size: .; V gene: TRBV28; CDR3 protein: CASSTGGWNSPLHF; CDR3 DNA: TGTGCCAGCAGTACAGGGGGCTGGAATTCACCCCTCCACTTT
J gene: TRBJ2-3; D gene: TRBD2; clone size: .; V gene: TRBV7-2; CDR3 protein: CASSLVASGTRTDTQYF; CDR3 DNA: TGTGCCAGCAGCTTAGTGGCTAGCGGGACTCGCACAGATACGCAGTATTTT
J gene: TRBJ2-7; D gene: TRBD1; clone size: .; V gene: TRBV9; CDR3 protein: CASSVGAGGEQYF; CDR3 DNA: TGTGCCAGCAGCGTAGGTGCAGGGGGAGAGCAGTACTTC
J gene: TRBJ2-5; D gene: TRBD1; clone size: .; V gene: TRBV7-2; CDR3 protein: CASSRDRGTETQYF; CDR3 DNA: TGTGCCAGCAGCCGGGACAGGGGCACCGAGACCCAGTACTTC
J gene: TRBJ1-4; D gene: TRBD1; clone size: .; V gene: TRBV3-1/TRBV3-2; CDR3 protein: CASSQDEKGAIPNEKLFF; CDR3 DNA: TGTGCCAGCAGCCAAGATGAAAAGGGGGCGATTCCTAATGAAAAACTGTTTTTT
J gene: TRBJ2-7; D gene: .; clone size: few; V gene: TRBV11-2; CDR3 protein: CASSFGVSYEQYF; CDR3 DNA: TGTGCCAGCAGCTTCGGAGTGTCCTACGAGCAGTACTTC
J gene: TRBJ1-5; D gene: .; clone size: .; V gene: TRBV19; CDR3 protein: CASSTGRNQPQHF; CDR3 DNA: TGTGCCAGTAGTACGGGGAGAAATCAGCCCCAGCATTTT
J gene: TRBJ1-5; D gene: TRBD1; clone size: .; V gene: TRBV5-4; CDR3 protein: CASSLGQGQPQHF; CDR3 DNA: TGTGCCAGCAGCTTGGGACAGGGGCAGCCCCAGCATTTT
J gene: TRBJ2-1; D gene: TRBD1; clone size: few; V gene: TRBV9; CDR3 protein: CASSVRQGNEQFF; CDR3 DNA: TGTGCCAGCAGCGTCAGACAGGGCAATGAGCAGTTCTTC
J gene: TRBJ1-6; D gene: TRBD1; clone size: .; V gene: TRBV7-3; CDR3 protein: CASSLTGTGGTYNSPLHF; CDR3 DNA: TGTGCCAGCAGCTTAACGGGGACAGGCGGGACCTATAATTCACCCCTCCACTTT
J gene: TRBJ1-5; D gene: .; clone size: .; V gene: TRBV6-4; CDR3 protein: CASSDWGGSPQHF; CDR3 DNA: TGTGCCAGCAGTGACTGGGGGGGCTCGCCCCAGCATTTT
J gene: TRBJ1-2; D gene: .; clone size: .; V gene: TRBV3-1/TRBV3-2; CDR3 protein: CASSQRGGHHVGYTF; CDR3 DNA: TGTGCCAGCAGCCAACGGGGGGGACACCATGTAGGCTACACCTTC
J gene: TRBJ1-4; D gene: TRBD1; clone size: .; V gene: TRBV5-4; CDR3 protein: CASSFRGQGTEKLFF; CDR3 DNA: TGTGCCAGCAGCTTCCGAGGACAGGGGACTGAAAAACTGTTTTTT
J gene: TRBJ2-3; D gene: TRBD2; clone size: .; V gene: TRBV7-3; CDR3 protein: CASSLNGLGTSSPDTQYF; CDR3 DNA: TGTGCCAGCAGCTTAAACGGGCTCGGGACTAGTTCACCAGATACGCAGTATTTT
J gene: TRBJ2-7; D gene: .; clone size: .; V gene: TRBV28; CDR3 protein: CASSSRGQYF; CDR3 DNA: TGTGCCAGCAGTTCCAGGGGGCAGTACTTC
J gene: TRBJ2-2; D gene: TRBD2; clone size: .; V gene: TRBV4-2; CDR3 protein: CASSQDSGGHGAGELFF; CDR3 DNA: TGTGCCAGCAGCCAAGACTCGGGAGGACATGGGGCCGGGGAGCTGTTTTTT
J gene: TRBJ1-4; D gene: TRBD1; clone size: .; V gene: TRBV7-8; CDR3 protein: CASSLQGAREKLFF; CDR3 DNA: TGTGCCAGCAGCCTCCAGGGGGCTAGAGAAAAACTGTTTTTT
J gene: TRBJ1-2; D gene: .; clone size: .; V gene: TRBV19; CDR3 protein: CASSIDQGQGFYGYTF; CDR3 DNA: TGTGCCAGTAGTATAGATCAAGGGCAGGGATTCTATGGCTACACCTTC
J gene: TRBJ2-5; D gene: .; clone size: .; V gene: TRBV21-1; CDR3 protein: CASSKGENSHQETQYF; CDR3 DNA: TGTGCCAGCAGCAAAGGGGAGAACTCCCACCAAGAGACCCAGTACTTC
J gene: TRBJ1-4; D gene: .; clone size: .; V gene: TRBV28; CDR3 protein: CASSYGGGVGNEKLFF; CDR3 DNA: TGTGCCAGCAGTTATGGAGGCGGGGTAGGAAATGAAAAACTGTTTTTT